The clone carrying this T cell receptor beta chain was observed a few times. Barcoded TCR alpha and TCR beta cDNA libraries with UMIs came from 5'RACE using constant-segment primers. TCRdb re-derived calls from the 5' RACE reads in MiXCR, one entry per CDR3 protein. The profile shows 300,000 to 400,000 distinct CDR3 sequences, roughly an eighth of them singletons. The sample originates from a study of T-cell memory formation after mild COVID-19. This clonotype was obtained from a man younger than 30 who had mild COVID-19 (a few samples of this study predate the infection). Cell type and time point are not known. The sequenced material came from PBMCs or a T cell subset sorted from them (not recorded which).

CDR3 bases: TGTGCCAGCAGCTTTTCGAAGTCAGGCGGGGAGACCCAGTACTTC. Encoded protein: CASSFSKSGGETQYF. This chain joins TRBV7-9 and TRBJ2-5; weak D call: TRBD2 (5 bases). This CDR3 is 15 amino acids long. Deletions cut 3 bases from V and 5 bases from J, with 16 bases between. The V gene's germline CDR1 is SEHNR and CDR2 FQNEAQ (reference sequence).